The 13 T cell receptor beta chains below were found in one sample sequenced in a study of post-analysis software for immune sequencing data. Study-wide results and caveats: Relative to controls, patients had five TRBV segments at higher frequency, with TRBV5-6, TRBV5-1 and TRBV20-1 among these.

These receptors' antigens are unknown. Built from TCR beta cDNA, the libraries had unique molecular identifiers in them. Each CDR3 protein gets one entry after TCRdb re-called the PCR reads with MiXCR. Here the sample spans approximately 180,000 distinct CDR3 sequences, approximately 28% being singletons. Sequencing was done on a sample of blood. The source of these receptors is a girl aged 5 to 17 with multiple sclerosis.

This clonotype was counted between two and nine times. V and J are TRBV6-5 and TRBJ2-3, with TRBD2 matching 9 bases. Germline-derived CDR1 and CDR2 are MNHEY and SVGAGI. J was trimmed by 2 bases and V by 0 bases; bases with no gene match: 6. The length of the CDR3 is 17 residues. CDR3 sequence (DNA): TGTGCCAGCAGTTACTCGGGGGCGGGAGGGCCCACAGATACGCAGTATTTT. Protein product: CASSYSGAGGPTDTQYF.

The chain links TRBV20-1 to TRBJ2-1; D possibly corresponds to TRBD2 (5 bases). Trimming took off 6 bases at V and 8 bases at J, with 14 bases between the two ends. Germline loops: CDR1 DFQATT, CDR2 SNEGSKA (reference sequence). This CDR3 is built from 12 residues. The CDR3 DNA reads TGCAGTGCCCCGGCCGGGGAACATGAGCAGTTCTTC. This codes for CSAPAGEHEQFF.

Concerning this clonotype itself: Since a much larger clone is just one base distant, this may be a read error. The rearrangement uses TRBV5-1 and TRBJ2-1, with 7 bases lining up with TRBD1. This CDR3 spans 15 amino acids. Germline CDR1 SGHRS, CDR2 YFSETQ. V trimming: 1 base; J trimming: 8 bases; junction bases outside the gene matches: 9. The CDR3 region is CASSLRGPGFDEQFF. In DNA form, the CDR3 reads TGCGCCAGCAGCTTGAGGGGGCCGGGTTTCGATGAGCAGTTCTTC.

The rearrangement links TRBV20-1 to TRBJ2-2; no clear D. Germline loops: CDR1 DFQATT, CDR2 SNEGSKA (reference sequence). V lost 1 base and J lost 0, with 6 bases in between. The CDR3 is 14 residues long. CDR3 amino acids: CSARGRSNTGELFF. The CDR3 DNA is TGCAGTGCTAGAGGAAGATCGAACACCGGGGAGCTGTTTTTT.

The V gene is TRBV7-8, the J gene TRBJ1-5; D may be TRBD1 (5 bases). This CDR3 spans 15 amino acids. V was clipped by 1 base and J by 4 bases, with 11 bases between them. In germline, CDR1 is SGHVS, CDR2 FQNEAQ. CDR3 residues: CASSLGGDGNQPQHF. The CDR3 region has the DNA TGTGCCAGCAGCTTAGGAGGGGATGGGAATCAGCCCCAGCATTTT.

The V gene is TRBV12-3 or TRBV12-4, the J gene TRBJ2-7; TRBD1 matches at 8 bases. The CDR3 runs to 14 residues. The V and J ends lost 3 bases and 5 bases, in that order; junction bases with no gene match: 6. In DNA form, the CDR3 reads TGTGCCAGCAGTTTGCCGGGACAGGAAAACGAGCAGTACTTC. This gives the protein CASSLPGQENEQYF.

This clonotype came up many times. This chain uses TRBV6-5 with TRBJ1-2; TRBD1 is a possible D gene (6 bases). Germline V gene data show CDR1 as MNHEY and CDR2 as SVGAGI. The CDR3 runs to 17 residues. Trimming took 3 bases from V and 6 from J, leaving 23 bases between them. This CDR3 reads CASSYSTQTGQVDGYTF. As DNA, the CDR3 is TGTGCCAGCAGTTATTCGACCCAGACAGGTCAGGTGGATGGCTACACCTTC.

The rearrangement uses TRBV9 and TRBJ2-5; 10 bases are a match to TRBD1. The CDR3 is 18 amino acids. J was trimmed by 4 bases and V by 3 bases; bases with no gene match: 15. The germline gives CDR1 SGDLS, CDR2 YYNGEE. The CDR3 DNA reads TGTGCCAGCAGCGATAGCTCCGAGACAGGGGGCTCGGGAGAGACCCAGTACTTC. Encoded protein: CASSDSSETGGSGETQYF.

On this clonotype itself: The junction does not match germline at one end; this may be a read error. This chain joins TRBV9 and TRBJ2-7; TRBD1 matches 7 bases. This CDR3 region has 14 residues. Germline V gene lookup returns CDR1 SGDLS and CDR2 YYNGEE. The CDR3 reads CASSLNRGSSEQYF. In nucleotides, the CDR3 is TGTGCCAGCAGCCTCAACAGGGGTTCCTCCGAGCAGTACTTC.

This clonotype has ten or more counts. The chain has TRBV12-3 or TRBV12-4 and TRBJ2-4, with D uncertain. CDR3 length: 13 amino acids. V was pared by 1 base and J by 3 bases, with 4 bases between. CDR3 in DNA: TGTGCCAGCAGTTTAGGGGGCAAAAACATTCAGTACTTC. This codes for CASSLGGKNIQYF.

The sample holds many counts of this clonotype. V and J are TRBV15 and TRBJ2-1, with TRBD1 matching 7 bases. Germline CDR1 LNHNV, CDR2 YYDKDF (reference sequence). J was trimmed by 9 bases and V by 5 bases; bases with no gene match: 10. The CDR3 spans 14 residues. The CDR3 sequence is CATSVRSTGAEQFF. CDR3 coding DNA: TGTGCCACCAGCGTAAGATCAACAGGGGCTGAGCAGTTCTTC. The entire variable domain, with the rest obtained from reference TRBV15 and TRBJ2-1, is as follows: DAMVIQNPRYQVTQFGKPVTLSCSQTLNHNVMYWYQQKSSQAPKLLFHYYDKDFNNEADTPDNFQSRRPNTSFCFLDIRSPGLGDTAMYLCATSVRSTGAEQFFGPGTRLTVL.

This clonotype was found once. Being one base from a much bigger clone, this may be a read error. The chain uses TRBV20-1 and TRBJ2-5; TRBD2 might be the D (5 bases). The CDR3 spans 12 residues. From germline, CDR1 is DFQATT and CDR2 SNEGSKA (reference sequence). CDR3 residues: CSTRDRSETQYF. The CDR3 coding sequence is TGCAGTACTAGAGATAGGTCGGAGACCCAGTACTTC.

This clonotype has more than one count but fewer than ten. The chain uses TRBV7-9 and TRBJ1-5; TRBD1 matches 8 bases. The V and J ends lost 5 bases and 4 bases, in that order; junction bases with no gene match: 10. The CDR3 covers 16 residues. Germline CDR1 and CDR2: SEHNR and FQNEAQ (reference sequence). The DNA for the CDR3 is TGTGCCAGCAGCCAGACCGGGACAGGAAGTAATCAGCCCCAGCATTTT. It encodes CASSQTGTGSNQPQHF.